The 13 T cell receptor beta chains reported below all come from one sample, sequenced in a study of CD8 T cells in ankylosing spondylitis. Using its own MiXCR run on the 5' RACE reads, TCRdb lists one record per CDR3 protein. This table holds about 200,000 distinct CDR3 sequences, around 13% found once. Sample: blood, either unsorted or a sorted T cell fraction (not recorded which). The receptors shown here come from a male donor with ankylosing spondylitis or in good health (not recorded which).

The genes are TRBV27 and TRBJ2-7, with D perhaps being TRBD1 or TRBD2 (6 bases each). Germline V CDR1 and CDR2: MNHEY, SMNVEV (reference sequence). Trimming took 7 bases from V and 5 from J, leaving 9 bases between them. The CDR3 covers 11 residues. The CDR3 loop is CASKRGDEQYF. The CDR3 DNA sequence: TGTGCCAGCAAGAGGGGGGACGAGCAGTACTTC.

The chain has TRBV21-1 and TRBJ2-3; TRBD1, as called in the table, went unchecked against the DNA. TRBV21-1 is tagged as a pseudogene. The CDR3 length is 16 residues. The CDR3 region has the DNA TGTGCCAGCAGCATCACTCCGGGACACAAATCGGGTACGCAGTATTTT. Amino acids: CASSITPGHKSGTQYF.

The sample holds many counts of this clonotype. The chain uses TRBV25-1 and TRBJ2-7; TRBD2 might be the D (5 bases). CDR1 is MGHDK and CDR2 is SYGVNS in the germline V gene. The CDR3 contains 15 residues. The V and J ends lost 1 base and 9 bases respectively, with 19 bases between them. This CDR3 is CASSEWISGPEGQYF. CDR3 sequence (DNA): TGTGCCAGCAGTGAATGGATCTCTGGACCCGAGGGGCAGTACTTC.

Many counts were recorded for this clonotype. DNA for the CDR3: TGTGCCAGCAGCCAAGGGGACAGCTCTGGGGCCAACGTCCTGACTTTC. Its translation: CASSQGDSSGANVLTF. This rearrangement joins TRBV4-2 to TRBJ2-6; 7 nucleotides line up with TRBD1. The trim removed 1 base at V and 0 bases at J, leaving 0 bases unmatched. The CDR3 runs to 16 residues. The germline V gene has CDR1 LGHNA and CDR2 YNFKEQ.

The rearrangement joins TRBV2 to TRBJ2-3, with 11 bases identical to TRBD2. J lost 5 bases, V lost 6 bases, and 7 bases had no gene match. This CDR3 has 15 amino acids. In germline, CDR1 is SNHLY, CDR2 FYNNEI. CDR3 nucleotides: TGTGCCAGCAGCCTCGGGACTAGCGGCAAAGATACGCAGTATTTT. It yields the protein CASSLGTSGKDTQYF.

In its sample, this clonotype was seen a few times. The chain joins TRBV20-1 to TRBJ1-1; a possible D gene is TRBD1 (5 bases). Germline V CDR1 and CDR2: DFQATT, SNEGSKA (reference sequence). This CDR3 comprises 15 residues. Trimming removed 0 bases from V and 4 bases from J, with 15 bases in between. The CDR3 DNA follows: TGCAGTGCTAGAGATTTTCAGGGACCAATCACTGAAGCTTTCTTT. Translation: CSARDFQGPITEAFF.

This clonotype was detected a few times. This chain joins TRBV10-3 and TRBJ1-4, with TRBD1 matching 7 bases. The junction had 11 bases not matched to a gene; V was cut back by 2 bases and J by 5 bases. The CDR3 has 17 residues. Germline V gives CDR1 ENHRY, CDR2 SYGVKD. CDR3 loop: CAISEGLHDRVNEKLFF. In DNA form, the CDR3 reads TGTGCCATCAGTGAGGGGCTACACGACAGGGTGAATGAAAAACTGTTTTTT.

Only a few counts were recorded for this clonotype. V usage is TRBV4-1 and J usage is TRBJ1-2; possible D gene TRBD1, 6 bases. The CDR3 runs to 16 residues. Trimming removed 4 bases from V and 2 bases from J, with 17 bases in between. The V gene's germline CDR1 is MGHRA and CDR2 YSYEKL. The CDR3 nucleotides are TGCGCCAGCAGCCGTCTACAGGGAGGGCTGAACTATGGCTACACCTTC. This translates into CASSRLQGGLNYGYTF.

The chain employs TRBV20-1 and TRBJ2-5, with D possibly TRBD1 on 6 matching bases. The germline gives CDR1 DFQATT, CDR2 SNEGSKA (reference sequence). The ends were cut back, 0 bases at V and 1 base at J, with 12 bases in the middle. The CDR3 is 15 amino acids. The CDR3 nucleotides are TGCAGTGCTAGAGATGACAGGAACTCCCAAGAGACCCAGTACTTC. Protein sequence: CSARDDRNSQETQYF.

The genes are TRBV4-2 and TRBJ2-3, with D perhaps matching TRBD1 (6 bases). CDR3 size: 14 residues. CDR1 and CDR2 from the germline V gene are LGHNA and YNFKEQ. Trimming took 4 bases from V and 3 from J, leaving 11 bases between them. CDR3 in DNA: TGTGCCAGCAGCCGTGAGGGGGAAACAGATACGCAGTATTTT. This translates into CASSREGETDTQYF.

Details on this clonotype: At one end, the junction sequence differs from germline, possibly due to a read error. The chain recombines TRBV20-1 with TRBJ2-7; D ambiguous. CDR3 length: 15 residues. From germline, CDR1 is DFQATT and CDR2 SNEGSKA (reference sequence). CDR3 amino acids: CSASGQGMGSHEQYF. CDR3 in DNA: TGCAGTGCTAGCGGGCAAGGGATGGGCTCCCACGAGCAGTACTTC.

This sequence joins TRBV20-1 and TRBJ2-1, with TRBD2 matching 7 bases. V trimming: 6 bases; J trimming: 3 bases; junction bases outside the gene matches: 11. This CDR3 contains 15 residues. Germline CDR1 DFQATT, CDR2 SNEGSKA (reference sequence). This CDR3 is CSATGGGELYNEQFF. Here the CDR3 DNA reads TGCAGTGCAACGGGGGGAGGGGAGCTCTACAATGAGCAGTTCTTC.

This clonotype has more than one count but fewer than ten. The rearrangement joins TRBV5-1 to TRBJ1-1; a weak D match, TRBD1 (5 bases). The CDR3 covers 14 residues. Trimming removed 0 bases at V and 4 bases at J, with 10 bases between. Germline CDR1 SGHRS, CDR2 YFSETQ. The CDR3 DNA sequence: TGCGCCAGCAGCTTGGAGGGGACCTCCACTGAAGCTTTCTTT. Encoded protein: CASSLEGTSTEAFF. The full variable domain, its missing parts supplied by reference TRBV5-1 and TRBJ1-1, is KAGVTQTPRYLIKTRGQQVTLSCSPISGHRSVSWYQQTPGQGLQFLFEYFSETQRNKGNFPGRFSGRQFSNSRSEMNVSTLELGDSALYLCASSLEGTSTEAFFGQGTRLTVV.